Shown below are 26 T cell receptor beta chains from a single sample sequenced in a study of T cell responses to AZD1222 COVID-19 vaccine listed by TCRdb under 2021. The sample's time point, from its label and the paper: about 28 days (+/-7) after the second vaccine dose. Libraries were constructed by the immunoSEQ multiplex PCR assay. The immuneACCESS repertoire file appears here via TCRdb, limited to in-frame rearrangements. These files lack a portion of the clones; in checked studies, under half of the deficit traces to unresolved V genes, and the cause of the others is not known. The sample records 140,000 to 150,000 clones, roughly 90% of which are singletons. 2.5% to 4% of the sample lies in the top ten. The sequenced sample was peripheral blood, obtained 28 days after the second AZD1222 dose. The source of these receptors is an adult who received the AZD1222 COVID-19 vaccine.

The chain has TRBV6-2 or TRBV6-3 and TRBJ2-7; D is perhaps TRBD1 or TRBD2 (6 bases each). This CDR3 region has 14 residues. V dropped 4 bases and J dropped 7 bases, with 17 bases sitting between them. CDR1 is MNHEY, CDR2 SVGEGT, per germline. This CDR3 is CASSSGEALMEQYF. The CDR3, as DNA: TGTGCCAGCAGTTCAGGGGAGGCCCTTATGGAGCAGTACTTC.

In DNA form, the CDR3 reads TGTGCCAGCAGTTTTGGGGCGGGCGGCTATGGCTACACCTTC. Translating gives CASSFGAGGYGYTF. This sequence joins TRBV28 and TRBJ1-2, with D perhaps TRBD1 (5 bases). Germline CDR1 reads MDHEN; CDR2 reads SYDVKM. V gave up 3 bases and J gave up 4 bases, with 12 bases separating them. This CDR3 is 14 amino acids long.

J is TRBJ1-1 and V is TRBV12-5; D unresolved. In germline, CDR1 is LGHNT, CDR2 FRNRAP. The V end lost 1 base, the J end lost 5 bases, and 8 bases lay between the germline ends. The CDR3 extends over 13 amino acids. Written as DNA, the CDR3 is TGTGCTAGTGGTTTGGAAAGTAGTACTGAAGCTTTCTTT. Residues: CASGLESSTEAFF.

This chain joins TRBV19 and TRBJ2-2; TRBD2 matches at 8 bases. The trim removed 3 bases at V and 1 base at J, leaving 4 bases unmatched. Germline CDR1 reads LNHDA; CDR2 reads SQIVND (reference sequence). This CDR3 has 16 amino acids. The CDR3: CASSMPGLVNTGELFF. In DNA form, the CDR3 reads TGTGCCAGTAGTATGCCGGGACTAGTGAACACCGGGGAGCTGTTTTTT.

As to this clone: This specimen includes other DNA sequences encoding the same CDR3. The chain combines TRBV7-6 with TRBJ2-1; 9 bases map to TRBD2. V lost 1 base and J lost 8; bases outside the gene matches: 9. The CDR3 length is 16 residues. Germline assignment: CDR1 SGHVS and CDR2 FNYEAQ. The CDR3 protein is CASSLGGGRALDEQFF. In DNA, the CDR3 is TGTGCCAGCAGCTTAGGAGGCGGGAGGGCCCTCGATGAGCAGTTCTTC.

The chain has TRBV19 and TRBJ1-2; TRBD1 matches 12 bases. The germline V gene has CDR1 LNHDA and CDR2 SQIVND (reference sequence). The V segment lost 5 bases and the J segment 6 bases; nucleotides outside the gene matches: 4. The CDR3 length is 14 residues. This CDR3 is CASSLGTGGNGYTF. The CDR3 DNA is TGTGCCAGTAGTCTTGGGACAGGGGGCAATGGCTACACCTTC.

The chain carries TRBV4-3 and TRBJ1-4; possible D gene TRBD1, 5 bases. Trimming removed 0 bases from V and 1 base from J, with 6 bases in between. The CDR3 totals 15 residues. Germline loops: CDR1 LGHNA, CDR2 YSLEER. CDR3 amino acids: CASSQDQGTNEKLFF. The DNA of the CDR3 is TGCGCCAGCAGCCAAGATCAGGGAACTAATGAAAAACTGTTTTTT.

The V call is TRBV7-9, the J call TRBJ2-1; D is uncertain. CDR1 SEHNR and CDR2 FQNEAQ come from the germline V gene (reference sequence). V lost 1 base to trimming and J lost 12 bases, with 4 bases between them. The CDR3 consists of 10 residues. For the CDR3, the DNA is TGTGCCAGCAGCTTAGGAGGGCAGTTCTTC. Translation: CASSLGGQFF.

This chain links TRBV2 with TRBJ1-5, with D perhaps matching TRBD1 (6 bases). The CDR3 consists of 15 residues. Germline-derived CDR1 and CDR2 are SNHLY and FYNNEI. V lost 6 bases to trimming and J lost 4 bases, with 16 bases between them. In DNA, the CDR3 is TGTGCCAGCAGGGACAGCTTCCGGGATAATCAGCCCCAGCATTTT. This codes for CASRDSFRDNQPQHF.

This clone appeared once. The V and J genes are TRBV19 and TRBJ2-7; 9 bases map to TRBD2. After removal of 5 bases from V and 3 bases from J, the junction contained 5 bases not matched to a gene. Germline V gene data show CDR1 as LNHDA and CDR2 as SQIVND (reference sequence). CDR3 length: 14 amino acids. CDR3 sequence reads: CASSPGTSSYEQYF. The DNA for the CDR3 is TGTGCCAGTAGTCCTGGGACTAGCAGCTACGAGCAGTACTTC. Complete variable domain (other parts from reference TRBV19 and TRBJ2-7): DGGITQSPKYLFRKEGQNVTLSCEQNLNHDAMYWYRQDPGQGLRLIYYSQIVNDFQKGDIAEGYSVSREKKESFPLTVTSAQKNPTAFYLCASSPGTSSYEQYFGPGTRLTVT.

The chain links TRBV29-1 to TRBJ1-4; D not resolved. This CDR3 spans 14 amino acids. V was clipped by 4 bases and J by 2 bases, with 11 bases between them. CDR1 and CDR2 from the germline V gene are SQVTM and ANQGSEA. CDR3 loop: CSVVGLGTNEKLFF. CDR3 bases: TGCAGCGTTGTGGGGTTGGGGACTAATGAAAAACTGTTTTTT.

The rearrangement joins TRBV4-3 to TRBJ2-1; TRBD2 might be the D (6 bases). Deletions cut 1 base from V and 5 bases from J, with 12 bases between. Per the germline V gene, CDR1 is LGHNA and CDR2 is YSLEER. The CDR3 is 15 amino acids. The CDR3 protein is CASSQVGAGHNEQFF. DNA for the CDR3: TGCGCCAGCAGCCAAGTAGGAGCGGGCCACAATGAGCAGTTCTTC.

This clone turned up a few times. The CDR3, as DNA: TGTGCCAGCAGCTTCGACACCAACACTGAAGCTTTCTTT. Translated: CASSFDTNTEAFF. This chain links TRBV7-2 with TRBJ1-1; no reliable D call. Germline V gene sequence: CDR1 SGHTA, CDR2 FQGNSA. There are 13 residues in the CDR3. V was clipped by 3 bases and J by 2 bases, with 7 bases between them.

The chain has TRBV18 and TRBJ2-5, with 8 nucleotides matching TRBD1. CDR3 length: 16 residues. J lost 3 bases, V lost 1 base, and 7 bases had no gene match. Per germline, CDR1 KGHSH and CDR2 LQKENI. The CDR3 is CASSPQRQGNKETQYF. In DNA form, the CDR3 reads TGTGCCAGCTCACCACAAAGACAGGGGAATAAAGAGACCCAGTACTTC.

The rearrangement links TRBV24-1 to TRBJ2-3, with 12 positions matching TRBD2. Germline CDR1 reads KGHDR; CDR2 reads SFDVKD. The CDR3 has 16 amino acids. After removal of 3 bases from V and 4 bases from J, the junction contained 4 bases not matched to a gene. This CDR3 is CATSDVLAGGPDTQYF. As DNA, the CDR3 is TGTGCCACCAGTGATGTACTAGCGGGAGGCCCAGATACGCAGTATTTT.

V and J are TRBV28 and TRBJ2-2; no reliable D call. The ends were cut back, 5 bases at V and 0 bases at J, with 7 bases in the middle. The length of the CDR3 is 14 residues. Germline assignment: CDR1 MDHEN and CDR2 SYDVKM. CDR3 DNA: TGTGCCAGCAGTCCTCCCCCGAACACCGGGGAGCTGTTTTTT. Translated, it gives CASSPPPNTGELFF.

This sequence joins TRBV4-3 and TRBJ2-4; D is undetermined. From germline, CDR1 is LGHNA and CDR2 YSLEER. V lost 0 bases and J lost 8, with 11 bases in between. This CDR3 contains 14 residues. The CDR3, as DNA: TGCGCCAGCAGCCAAGAATCTAGTGGGGACATTCAGTACTTC. It is translated as CASSQESSGDIQYF.

The chain combines TRBV9 with TRBJ2-2; 11 nucleotides align to TRBD1. Germline V gene data show CDR1 as SGDLS and CDR2 as YYNGEE. V shed 4 bases, J shed 5 bases, and the junction held 10 bases outside the gene matches. This CDR3 comprises 17 residues. DNA for the CDR3: TGTGCCAGCAGCCTATCCGGACAGGGGGCAGTAACCGGGGAGCTGTTTTTT. Protein: CASSLSGQGAVTGELFF.

The chain links TRBV24-1 to TRBJ1-2; D is possibly TRBD1 (6 bases). Germline CDR1 is KGHDR and CDR2 is SFDVKD. The V end lost 4 bases, the J end lost 7 bases, and 15 bases lay between the germline ends. The CDR3 consists of 14 residues. The CDR3 nucleotides read TGTGCCACCAGTGAAGCAGGGGCGCTTTCTGGCTACACCTTC. It specifies CATSEAGALSGYTF.

Worth noting for this clone: One junction end disagrees with the germline gene, perhaps due to a read error. The genes are TRBV10-3 and TRBJ2-3; 9 nucleotides align to TRBD1. The length of the CDR3 is 13 residues. Germline CDR1 and CDR2: ENHRY and SYGVKD. Written as DNA, the CDR3 is TGTGCCATCAGTGAGCAGACAGGGGGGGAAGGTTTGTTT. This gives the protein CAISEQTGGEGLF.

The chain couples TRBV2 to TRBJ1-3, with a possible D match to TRBD1 (6 bases). V lost 6 bases, J lost 0 bases, and 12 bases lay in between. Germline V gene data show CDR1 as SNHLY and CDR2 as FYNNEI. The CDR3 has 15 residues. The CDR3 is CASSGQYSSGNTIYF. CDR3 nucleotide sequence: TGTGCCAGCAGCGGACAGTATAGCTCTGGAAACACCATATATTTT.

The J gene is TRBJ2-7, the V gene TRBV11-2, with D possibly being TRBD2 (6 bases). Germline CDR1 SGHAT, CDR2 FQNNGV. Trimming took 5 bases from V and 0 from J, leaving 17 bases between them. This CDR3 region has 16 residues. The CDR3 is CASSPPQRASSYEQYF. The CDR3 coding sequence is TGTGCCAGCAGCCCTCCTCAGCGGGCCTCCTCCTACGAGCAGTACTTC.

The chain employs TRBV3-1 (or the pseudogene TRBV3-2) and TRBJ2-1; D unclear. Trimming pared 1 base from V and 16 bases from J, leaving 11 bases between. The CDR3 runs to 11 residues. Germline CDR1 LGHDT, CDR2 YNNKEL (reference sequence). Here the CDR3 reads CASSQGLTEFF. Written as DNA, the CDR3 is TGTGCCAGCAGCCAAGGATTGACCGAATTCTTC.

Turning to this clone: Different DNA sequences within this sample yield the same CDR3. The chain links TRBV28 to TRBJ2-2; D is uncertain. Germline values: CDR1 MDHEN, CDR2 SYDVKM. The V and J ends lost 3 bases and 2 bases respectively, with 4 bases between them. The CDR3 has 13 residues. Written as DNA, the CDR3 is TGTGCCAGCAGTTTGTCCAACACCGGGGAGCTGTTTTTT. It encodes CASSLSNTGELFF.

This clone was observed a handful of times. Here the CDR3 reads CASSLDTGGTAYTF. The CDR3 region has the DNA TGTGCCAGCAGCTTAGACACAGGGGGCACGGCCTACACCTTC. The chain is built from TRBV7-9 and TRBJ1-2; 9 positions agree with TRBD1. The CDR3 extends over 14 amino acids. V lost 1 base, J lost 10 bases, and 7 bases stayed unmatched. Germline CDR1 reads SEHNR; CDR2 reads FQNEAQ (reference sequence).

This chain joins TRBV28 and TRBJ1-5, with D tentatively TRBD1 (5 bases). The CDR3 spans 14 residues. Germline CDR1 reads MDHEN; CDR2 reads SYDVKM. Trimming pared 2 bases from V and 5 bases from J, leaving 10 bases between. CDR3 in DNA: TGTGCCAGCAGTTTAGGGCAGGGTTATCAGCCCCAGCATTTT. Translation gives CASSLGQGYQPQHF.